This TCR beta chain was sequenced in a study of CD8+CD57+ T cells in acquired aplastic anemia. Germline V gene lookup returns CDR1 SGHVS and CDR2 FQNEAQ. Trimming left V 4 bases short and J 0 bases short, with 6 bases between. The CDR3 runs 13 residues. Investigators profiled TCR beta VDJ and CDR3 from genomic DNA template. One entry per CDR3 protein, called by TCRdb with MiXCR from the reads. The sample comprises approximately 190,000 distinct CDR3 sequences, 55% to 70% of which are singletons, and under 60% rests with the top ten. The source of this sequence is a human donor with severe aplastic anemia or a healthy control (not recorded which). Sequencing input: sorted CD4+, CD8+, or CD8+CD57+ T cells (not recorded which) from PBMCs. This chain links TRBV7-8 with TRBJ2-5, with D uncertain. Written as DNA, the CDR3 is TGTGCCAGCAGCTGGAGATACCAAGAGACCCAGTACTTC. Translation: CASSWRYQETQYF.